Each of the 7 T cell receptor beta chains below was sequenced from the same sample in a study of post-analysis software for immune sequencing data. Study findings and constraints: The five TRBV segments detected at higher frequency in patients than in controls included TRBV5-6, TRBV5-1 and TRBV20-1.

These TCRs' antigens remain unknown. TCR beta libraries were prepared from cDNA with unique molecular identifiers. TCRdb re-analysed the PCR reads in MiXCR, keeping a single row per CDR3 protein. Counted here are about 760,000 distinct CDR3 sequences, 30% occurring once; the ten biggest clones make up around 0.6%. Sequences were obtained from blood. The receptors come from a girl under 18 with multiple sclerosis.

The sample holds a few counts of this clonotype. The chain employs TRBV5-6 and TRBJ2-4, with 7 bases identical to TRBD2. The CDR3 consists of 19 residues. Germline assignment: CDR1 SGHDT and CDR2 YYEEEE. The trim removed 4 bases at V and 1 base at J, leaving 17 bases unmatched. The CDR3, as DNA: TGTGCCAGCAGCCCACCGCAACACTTGGCGGGAGTGGCCAAAAACATTCAGTACTTC. Its protein product is CASSPPQHLAGVAKNIQYF.

As for this clonotype: At one of its ends the junction is not consistent with the germline gene, which may arise from a read error. The chain joins TRBV28 to TRBJ2-7; D not resolved. The CDR3 runs to 14 residues. The germline V gene encodes CDR1 MDHEN and CDR2 SYDVKM. The CDR3 here is CASSLSSGWYGQYF. CDR3 nucleotide sequence: TGTGCCAGCAGTTTATCTTCCGGGTGGTACGGGCAGTACTTC. The whole variable domain, remainder taken from reference TRBV28 and TRBJ2-7, is DVKVTQSSRYLVKRTGEKVFLECVQDMDHENMFWYRQDPGLGLRLIYFSYDVKMKEKGDIPEGYSVSREKKERFSLILESASTNQTSMYLCASSLSSGWYGQYFGPGTRLTVT.

V and J are TRBV20-1 and TRBJ1-2; no clear D. CDR1 DFQATT and CDR2 SNEGSKA come from the germline V gene (reference sequence). V was shortened by 5 bases and J by 8 bases, with 21 bases between the two germline ends. This CDR3 spans 14 amino acids. The DNA for the CDR3 is TGCAGTGCTCCGCGAGACACGGCGACTTGGGGCTACACCTTC. Protein: CSAPRDTATWGYTF.

This clonotype has a handful of counts. This chain uses TRBV20-1 with TRBJ2-3; D is ambiguous. CDR1 and CDR2 from the germline V gene are DFQATT and SNEGSKA (reference sequence). V was trimmed by 6 bases and J by 2 bases, leaving 9 bases between them. This CDR3 contains 12 residues. This CDR3 is CSARPYTDTQYF. In nucleotides, the CDR3 is TGCAGTGCCAGACCCTACACAGATACGCAGTATTTT.

This clonotype was seen only a few times. This chain joins TRBV5-1 and TRBJ2-5, with 7 bases that match TRBD1. This CDR3 has 14 residues. Germline V gene sequence: CDR1 SGHRS, CDR2 YFSETQ. With V trimmed by 8 bases and J by 4 bases, 11 bases remained unmatched. CDR3 loop: CASRFEGGVETQYF. The CDR3, as DNA: TGCGCCAGTCGATTCGAAGGGGGCGTAGAGACCCAGTACTTC.

This clonotype was counted a few times. This sequence joins TRBV5-1 and TRBJ2-5; tentative D call: TRBD2 (6 bases). CDR1 SGHRS and CDR2 YFSETQ come from the germline V gene. CDR3 length equals 13 residues. V lost 4 bases, J lost 11 bases, and 18 bases lay in between. The CDR3, as DNA: TGCGCCAGCAGCCCGGACTCATCGGGGGAGCAGTACTTC. This codes for CASSPDSSGEQYF.

The chain couples TRBV4-3 to TRBJ2-7; TRBD1 matches at 10 bases. With 0 bases clipped from V and 2 bases from J, the junction kept 1 base outside the gene matches. CDR3 length equals 15 residues. Per germline, CDR1 LGHNA and CDR2 YSLEER. The CDR3 DNA sequence: TGCGCCAGCAGCCAAGAGGGACAGGGGCCCTACGAGCAGTACTTC. Translation: CASSQEGQGPYEQYF.